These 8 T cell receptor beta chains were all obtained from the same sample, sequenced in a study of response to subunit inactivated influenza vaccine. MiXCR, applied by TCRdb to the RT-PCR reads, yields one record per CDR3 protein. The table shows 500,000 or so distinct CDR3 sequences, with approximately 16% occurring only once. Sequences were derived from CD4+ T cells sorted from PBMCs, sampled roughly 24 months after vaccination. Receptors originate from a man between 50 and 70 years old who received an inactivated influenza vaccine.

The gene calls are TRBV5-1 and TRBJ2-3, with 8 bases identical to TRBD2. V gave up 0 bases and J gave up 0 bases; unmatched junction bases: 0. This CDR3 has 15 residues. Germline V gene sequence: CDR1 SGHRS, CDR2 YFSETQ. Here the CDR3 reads CASSLASGSTDTQYF. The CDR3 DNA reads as TGCGCCAGCAGCTTGGCTAGCGGGAGCACAGATACGCAGTATTTT.

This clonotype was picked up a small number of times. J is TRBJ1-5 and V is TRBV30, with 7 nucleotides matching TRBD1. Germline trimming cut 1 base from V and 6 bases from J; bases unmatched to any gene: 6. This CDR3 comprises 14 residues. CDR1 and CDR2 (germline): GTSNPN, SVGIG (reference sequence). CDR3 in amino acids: CAWSATGFGQPQHF. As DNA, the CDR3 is TGTGCCTGGAGTGCGACAGGGTTCGGTCAGCCCCAGCATTTT.

The CDR3 DNA follows: TGTGCCAGCAGCGTAGAGGTTGGGGAGACCCAGTACTTC. Encoded protein: CASSVEVGETQYF. V and J are TRBV9 and TRBJ2-5; D is unresolved. The CDR3 has 13 amino acids. From germline, CDR1 is SGDLS and CDR2 YYNGEE. V shed 0 bases and J shed 5 bases, with 8 bases lying between them.

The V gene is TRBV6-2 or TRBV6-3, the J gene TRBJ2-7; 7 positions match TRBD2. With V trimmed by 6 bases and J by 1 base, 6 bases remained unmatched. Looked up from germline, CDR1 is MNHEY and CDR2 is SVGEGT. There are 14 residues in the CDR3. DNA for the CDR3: TGTGCCAGCAGCCACACCGGGGGGTCCTACGAGCAGTACTTC. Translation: CASSHTGGSYEQYF.

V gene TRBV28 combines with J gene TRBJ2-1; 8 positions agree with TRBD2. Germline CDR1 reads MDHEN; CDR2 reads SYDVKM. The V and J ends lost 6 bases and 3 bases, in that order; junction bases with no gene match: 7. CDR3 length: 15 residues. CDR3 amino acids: CASRAGGGVYNEQFF. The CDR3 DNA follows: TGTGCCAGCAGGGCGGGGGGAGGCGTCTACAATGAGCAGTTCTTC.

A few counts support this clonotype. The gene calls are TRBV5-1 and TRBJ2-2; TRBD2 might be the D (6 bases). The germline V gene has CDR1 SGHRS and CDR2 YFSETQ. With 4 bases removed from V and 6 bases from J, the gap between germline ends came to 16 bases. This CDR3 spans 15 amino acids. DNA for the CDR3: TGCGCCAGCAGCACCGGGACTTTCAGGGCCGGGGAGCTGTTTTTT. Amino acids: CASSTGTFRAGELFF.

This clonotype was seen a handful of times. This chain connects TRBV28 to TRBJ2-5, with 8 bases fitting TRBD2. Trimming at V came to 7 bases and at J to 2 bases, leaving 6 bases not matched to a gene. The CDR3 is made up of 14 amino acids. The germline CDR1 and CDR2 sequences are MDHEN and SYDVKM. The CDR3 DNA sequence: TGTGCCAGCATTCCAGCGGGGGATCAAGAGACCCAGTACTTC. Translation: CASIPAGDQETQYF.

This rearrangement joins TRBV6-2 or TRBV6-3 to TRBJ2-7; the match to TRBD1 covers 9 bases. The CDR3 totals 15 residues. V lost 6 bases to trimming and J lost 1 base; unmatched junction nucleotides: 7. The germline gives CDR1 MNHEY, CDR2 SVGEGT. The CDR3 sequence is CASSRMGQGSYEQYF. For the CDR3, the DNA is TGTGCCAGCAGCCGGATGGGACAGGGATCCTACGAGCAGTACTTC.